These 24 T cell receptor beta chains were all obtained from the same sample, sequenced in a study of blood T cell repertoires in COVID-19. Produced via immunoSEQ multiplex PCR; TCRdb's table is partial and in-frame only. The sample carries roughly 300,000 clones, less than 90% recorded once. Sequencing was performed on peripheral blood. The receptor set was obtained from a woman between 25 and 40 years old with COVID-19, enrolled during active disease.

The V gene is TRBV6-5, the J gene TRBJ2-5, with D possibly matching TRBD2 (7 bases). The CDR3 is 16 amino acids. V was trimmed by 0 bases and J by 0 bases, leaving 11 bases between them. CDR1 is MNHEY, CDR2 SVGAGI, per germline. The CDR3 DNA sequence: TGTGCCAGCAGTTACTCGGGGGGGGCCCACCAAGAGACCCAGTACTTC. This encodes CASSYSGGAHQETQYF.

The genes are TRBV19 and TRBJ2-1; 10 nucleotides line up with TRBD1. This CDR3 contains 15 residues. The germline V gene encodes CDR1 LNHDA and CDR2 SQIVND (reference sequence). Unmatched junction bases numbered 10, after V lost 6 bases and J lost 8 bases. This chain's CDR3 is CASSLTGDRGHEQFF. CDR3 coding DNA: TGTGCCAGTAGCCTCACCGGGGACAGGGGCCATGAGCAGTTCTTC.

The chain is built from TRBV6-5 and TRBJ2-6; 7 bases line up with TRBD1. The junction had 6 bases not matched to a gene; V was cut back by 10 bases and J by 0 bases. CDR1 is MNHEY, CDR2 SVGAGI, per germline. CDR3 length: 15 amino acids. The DNA for the CDR3 is TGTGCCACCCGGACAGGTGGCTCTGGGGCCAACGTCCTGACTTTC. Its protein product is CATRTGGSGANVLTF.

The chain carries TRBV7-9 and TRBJ2-3; D perhaps matches TRBD1 (6 bases). CDR1 SEHNR and CDR2 FQNEAQ come from the germline V gene (reference sequence). The CDR3 extends over 15 amino acids. V dropped 4 bases and J dropped 3 bases, with 14 bases sitting between them. This CDR3 reads CASSSQQGLTDTQYF. The CDR3 DNA is TGTGCCAGCAGCTCTCAACAGGGTTTAACAGATACGCAGTATTTT.

The chain has TRBV18 and TRBJ2-7; D may be TRBD1 (6 bases). Between the trimmed V and J ends, which lost 6 bases and 3 bases, there was a span of 12 bases. Germline V lookup: CDR1 KGHSH, CDR2 LQKENI. The CDR3 is 13 residues long. CDR3 DNA sequence: TGTGCCAGCTCTCTGGACAGCCTCTACGAGCAGTACTTC. Residues: CASSLDSLYEQYF.

This clone was seen a few times. The CDR3 loop is CASRRTANTGELFF. The CDR3 DNA is TGTGCCAGCAGACGGACAGCGAACACCGGGGAGCTGTTTTTT. The chain carries TRBV7-2 and TRBJ2-2; TRBD1 is a possible D gene (6 bases). The germline CDR1 and CDR2 sequences are SGHTA and FQGNSA. This CDR3 has 14 residues. The V gene lost 6 bases and the J gene lost 0 bases, with 8 bases spanning the gap.

The chain recombines TRBV4-2 with TRBJ2-3, with TRBD2 matching 12 bases. J was trimmed by 1 base and V by 0 bases; bases with no gene match: 8. The CDR3 runs to 19 residues. CDR1 is LGHNA, CDR2 YNFKEQ, per germline. The CDR3 is CASSQDPASGGARTDTQYF. In DNA form, the CDR3 reads TGTGCCAGCAGCCAAGATCCGGCTAGCGGGGGGGCCCGCACAGATACGCAGTATTTT.

The rearrangement links TRBV5-1 to TRBJ1-1; 9 nucleotides line up with TRBD1. The V gene's germline CDR1 is SGHRS and CDR2 YFSETQ. V was pared by 7 bases and J by 7 bases, with 20 bases of the junction left unmatched. The CDR3 has 17 amino acids. Here the CDR3 reads CASHSLGTGNREHEAFF. In DNA form, the CDR3 reads TGCGCCAGCCACTCCTTGGGGACAGGGAATCGGGAGCATGAAGCTTTCTTT.

V usage is TRBV27 and J usage is TRBJ1-4, with D possibly TRBD1 on 6 matching bases. The CDR3 has 13 residues. Germline V gives CDR1 MNHEY, CDR2 SMNVEV (reference sequence). Trimming stripped 6 bases from V and 8 bases from J, with 13 bases between. The CDR3 here is CASSRGWWEKLFF. CDR3 DNA sequence: TGTGCCAGCAGCAGGGGATGGTGGGAAAAACTGTTTTTT.

This clone has a single count. The chain has TRBV5-1 and TRBJ1-6; 7 bases are shared with TRBD1. Unmatched junction bases numbered 4, after V lost 5 bases and J lost 5 bases. The CDR3 runs to 14 residues. CDR1 is SGHRS, CDR2 YFSETQ, per germline. DNA of the CDR3: TGCGCCAGCAGACGGGACAGTAATAATTCACCCCTCCACTTT. Translated, it gives CASRRDSNNSPLHF.

This rearrangement joins TRBV18 to TRBJ1-4; 7 positions agree with TRBD1. CDR3 length: 13 amino acids. Germline V gives CDR1 KGHSH, CDR2 LQKENI. V lost 4 bases and J lost 7; bases outside the gene matches: 3. The CDR3 DNA sequence: TGTGCCAGCTCACTCAGGGGGGCTGAAAAACTGTTTTTT. Amino acid sequence: CASSLRGAEKLFF.

J is TRBJ2-1 and V is TRBV6-2 or TRBV6-3, with 13 bases identical to TRBD2. V shed 5 bases and J 5 bases; nucleotides not matched to a gene: 3. The CDR3 runs 15 residues. Germline V gene sequence: CDR1 MNHEY, CDR2 SVGEGT. CDR3 loop: CASSLTSGGDNEQFF. CDR3 nucleotide sequence: TGTGCCAGCAGTCTAACTAGCGGGGGGGACAATGAGCAGTTCTTC.

This chain joins TRBV12-3 or TRBV12-4 and TRBJ2-5; D might be TRBD1 (6 bases). This CDR3 region has 13 residues. Trimming took 5 bases from V and 0 from J, leaving 7 bases between them. CDR3 amino acids: CASSGDNQETQYF. The DNA for the CDR3 is TGTGCCAGCAGTGGGGACAACCAAGAGACCCAGTACTTC.

This clone turned up a few times. The V and J genes are TRBV7-6 and TRBJ1-6; the match to TRBD1 covers 8 bases. CDR1 is SGHVS and CDR2 is FNYEAQ in the germline V gene. The CDR3 contains 19 residues. V dropped 5 bases and J dropped 3; count of bases not matched to a gene: 15. CDR3 residues: CASSPIPPTGADYNSPLHF. The CDR3 DNA reads TGTGCCAGCAGCCCGATTCCCCCGACAGGGGCCGACTATAATTCACCCCTCCACTTT. Supplemented by reference TRBV7-6 and TRBJ1-6, the full variable domain reads GAGVSQSPRYKVTKRGQDVALRCDPISGHVSLYWYRQALGQGPEFLTYFNYEAQQDKSGLPNDRFSAERPEGSISTLTIQRTEQRDSAMYRCASSPIPPTGADYNSPLHFGNGTRLTVT.

The chain carries TRBV19 and TRBJ2-7, with unresolved D. This CDR3 has 13 amino acids. Trimming left V 3 bases short and J 1 base short, with 7 bases between. The germline gives CDR1 LNHDA, CDR2 SQIVND (reference sequence). This chain's CDR3 is CASSIWPSYEQYF. CDR3 nucleotides: TGTGCCAGTAGTATCTGGCCTTCCTACGAGCAGTACTTC.

This chain connects TRBV29-1 to TRBJ2-1; D is perhaps TRBD1 (6 bases). Trimming took off 3 bases at V and 7 bases at J, with 19 bases between the two ends. This CDR3 has 15 amino acids. Germline V CDR1 and CDR2: SQVTM, ANQGSEA. For the CDR3, the DNA is TGCAGCGTTGAGAGTCGGCAGGGGTGGGGGAATGAGCAGTTCTTC. This sequence encodes CSVESRQGWGNEQFF.

The chain recombines TRBV7-8 with TRBJ1-5; the match to TRBD1 covers 9 bases. Germline CDR1 SGHVS, CDR2 FQNEAQ. The J segment lost 9 bases and the V segment lost 2 bases, leaving 11 bases of the junction unmatched. The CDR3 has 16 residues. The CDR3 here is CASSLTTPGQGSPQHF. In nucleotides, the CDR3 is TGTGCCAGCAGCTTAACGACACCGGGACAGGGCTCGCCCCAGCATTTT.

The V and J genes are TRBV5-8 and TRBJ2-7; D perhaps matches TRBD1 (5 bases). Trimming took 3 bases from V and 6 from J, leaving 19 bases between them. Germline V gives CDR1 SGHTS, CDR2 YDEGEE. The CDR3 runs 15 residues. The CDR3 DNA sequence: TGTGCCAGCAGCTCCCGGGCCAAGGGGAAGGTCGAGCAGTACTTC. Protein product: CASSSRAKGKVEQYF.

This chain links TRBV6-1 with TRBJ1-2, with 7 bases identical to TRBD1. Germline lookup yields CDR1 MNHNS and CDR2 SASEGT. CDR3 length: 13 amino acids. J lost 7 bases, V lost 1 base, and 3 bases had no gene match. The DNA of the CDR3 is TGTGCCAGCAGTGAAGGACAGGGTGGTGGCTACACCTTC. Its protein product is CASSEGQGGGYTF.

The rearrangement links TRBV3-1 (or the pseudogene TRBV3-2) to TRBJ2-7; D gene uncertain. The germline V gene has CDR1 LGHDT and CDR2 YNNKEL (reference sequence). The V gene lost 0 bases and the J gene lost 3 bases, with 12 bases spanning the gap. This CDR3 contains 15 residues. The CDR3 loop is CASSQDEYLSYEQYF. CDR3 sequence (DNA): TGTGCCAGCAGCCAAGATGAATACCTGAGCTACGAGCAGTACTTC.

The J gene is TRBJ1-6, the V gene TRBV6-5; D might be TRBD1 (5 bases). The germline V gene has CDR1 MNHEY and CDR2 SVGAGI. The CDR3 spans 15 residues. V lost 8 bases, J lost 3 bases, and 14 bases lay in between. The CDR3 here is CASSGDTNYNSPLHF. In DNA, the CDR3 is TGTGCCAGCTCGGGGGATACAAACTATAATTCACCCCTCCACTTT.

The J gene is TRBJ2-2, the V gene TRBV4-1, with D possibly TRBD1 on 5 matching bases. Germline V CDR1 and CDR2: MGHRA, YSYEKL. The CDR3 covers 16 residues. V lost 0 bases and J lost 6, with 14 bases in between. Written as DNA, the CDR3 is TGCGCCAGCAGCCAAGAAGGGGTGGCGTTAGCCGGGGAGCTGTTTTTT. It is translated as CASSQEGVALAGELFF.

CDR3 loop: CASSLIIGTGTGETQYF. In nucleotides, the CDR3 is TGTGCCAGCAGCTTAATCATCGGGACAGGGACCGGAGAGACCCAGTACTTC. V usage is TRBV7-9 and J usage is TRBJ2-5, with 9 bases that match TRBD1. V shed 2 bases and J 4 bases; nucleotides not matched to a gene: 11. This CDR3 spans 17 amino acids. Germline CDR1 reads SEHNR; CDR2 reads FQNEAQ (reference sequence).

The chain has TRBV14 and TRBJ1-1; 8 bases are shared with TRBD1. CDR3 length: 15 residues. J gave up 1 base and V 4 bases, and 5 bases lay outside the gene matches. Germline V gene lookup returns CDR1 SGHDN and CDR2 FVKESK. The CDR3 protein is CASSPSGQGNTEAFF. The CDR3 nucleotides read TGTGCCAGCAGCCCTAGCGGACAGGGGAACACTGAAGCTTTCTTT.